A single sample is the source of the 32 T cell receptor beta chains below, sequenced in a study of shared clonotypes between healthy human individuals (dated by TCRdb to about 2020). The protocol used for the library was the immunoSEQ multiplex PCR assay. The source is immuneACCESS, and TCRdb retained only in-frame sequences with V and J called. Part of the clones is not carried over; for the studies checked, unresolved V genes explain less than half of this, and the remainder is unexplained. The sample records about 490,000 clones, 76% of which are singletons. The ten top clones hold roughly 13% of the sample. Sample: PBMCs. The origin of the receptors is a woman aged 40 to 50 in good health. Some clones in this sample may be carry-over from other donors' samples.

The chain has TRBV7-3 and TRBJ2-5; D might be TRBD1 or TRBD2, each matching 5 bases. Germline CDR1 is SGHTA and CDR2 is FQGTGA. This CDR3 spans 15 amino acids. V was cut by 5 bases and J by 3 bases, with 16 bases left in between. The CDR3 sequence is CASSRTGTAEETQYF. CDR3 sequence (DNA): TGTGCCAGCAGCCGCACTGGGACCGCAGAAGAGACCCAGTACTTC.

The chain is built from TRBV5-1 and TRBJ2-1; perhaps TRBD1 as D (5 bases). There are 15 residues in the CDR3. CDR1 is SGHRS, CDR2 YFSETQ, per germline. Trimming took 0 bases from V and 6 from J, leaving 13 bases between them. CDR3 nucleotide sequence: TGCGCCAGCAGCTTGGGAGACAGTCGAGGCAATGAGCAGTTCTTC. Protein product: CASSLGDSRGNEQFF.

V and J are TRBV15 and TRBJ2-5; no firm D call. V was cut by 0 bases and J by 5 bases, with 13 bases left in between. CDR1 and CDR2 from the germline V gene are LNHNV and YYDKDF (reference sequence). The CDR3 covers 15 residues. CDR3 DNA sequence: TGTGCCACCAGCAGAGATGAAAGGGAAAGTGAGACCCAGTACTTC. Translated: CATSRDERESETQYF.

The chain employs TRBV5-4 and TRBJ2-7; D call uncertain. The CDR3 sequence is 14 residues long. Deletions cut 2 bases from V and 6 bases from J, with 15 bases between. Germline assignment: CDR1 SGHNT and CDR2 YYREEE (reference sequence). CDR3 bases: TGTGCCAGCAGCTTCTCTTTGGCGATGAGCGAGCAGTACTTC. Its protein product is CASSFSLAMSEQYF.

V is TRBV15 and J is TRBJ2-7, with D perhaps being TRBD1 or TRBD2 (6 bases each). Germline V gives CDR1 LNHNV, CDR2 YYDKDF (reference sequence). The CDR3 covers 13 residues. Trimming removed 4 bases at V and 4 bases at J, with 11 bases between. The CDR3 is CATSKGGTYEQYF. The CDR3 nucleotides are TGTGCCACCAGCAAGGGGGGAACATACGAGCAGTACTTC.

This rearrangement joins TRBV18 to TRBJ2-7; no reliable D call. The germline V gene has CDR1 KGHSH and CDR2 LQKENI. The length of the CDR3 is 13 residues. V was cut by 6 bases and J by 1 base, with 10 bases left in between. This chain's CDR3 is CASSESRSYEQYF. In DNA, the CDR3 is TGTGCCAGCTCGGAGAGTAGATCCTACGAGCAGTACTTC. The variable domain in full, with the rest retrieved from reference TRBV18 and TRBJ2-7, is NAGVMQNPRHLVRRRGQEARLRCSPMKGHSHVYWYRQLPEEGLKFMVYLQKENIIDESGMPKERFSAEFPKEGPSILRIQQVVRGDSAAYFCASSESRSYEQYFGPGTRLTVT.

This CDR3 reads CASSEGLASYEQYF. The CDR3 region has the DNA TGTGCCAGCAGCGAGGGACTAGCGTCCTACGAGCAGTACTTC. The V call is TRBV4-2, the J call TRBJ2-7; TRBD2 matches 10 bases. The CDR3 is 14 residues long. Germline V lookup: CDR1 LGHNA, CDR2 YNFKEQ. V was clipped by 5 bases and J by 1 base; unmatched bases: 2.

J is TRBJ2-1 and V is TRBV19, with TRBD1 identical over 7 bases. Germline-derived CDR1 and CDR2 are LNHDA and SQIVND (reference sequence). Trimming at V came to 5 bases and at J to 0 bases, leaving 4 bases not matched to a gene. The CDR3 runs to 15 residues. CDR3 in amino acids: CASSPNRGSYNEQFF. DNA for the CDR3: TGTGCCAGTAGTCCCAACAGGGGCTCCTACAATGAGCAGTTCTTC.

In regard to this clone: This likely traces to a read error, being one base from a far larger clone. Different DNA sequences within this sample yield the same CDR3. The V call is TRBV7-3, the J call TRBJ2-1; 7 bases align to TRBD2. The CDR3 length is 12 residues. Germline V gene sequence: CDR1 SGHTA, CDR2 FQGTGA. The CDR3 is CASSLSGRAMVF. In DNA form, the CDR3 reads TGTGCCAGCAGCTTGAGTGGGAGGGCCATGGTCTTC.

This sequence joins TRBV11-2 and TRBJ2-2; D assignment may be TRBD1 or TRBD2 (7 bases each). Deletions cut 0 bases from V and 6 bases from J, with 11 bases between. CDR3 length equals 15 residues. Germline V gives CDR1 SGHAT, CDR2 FQNNGV. The CDR3 region is CASSLEGGTAGELFF. The CDR3 DNA sequence: TGTGCCAGCAGCTTAGAGGGGGGGACAGCCGGGGAGCTGTTTTTT.

V gene TRBV7-2 combines with J gene TRBJ2-7; D call uncertain. CDR3 length: 13 amino acids. Per germline, CDR1 SGHTA and CDR2 FQGNSA. Trimming stripped 2 bases from V and 2 bases from J, with 7 bases between. This CDR3 is CASSLKGPYEQYF. The DNA for the CDR3 is TGTGCCAGCAGCTTAAAAGGGCCCTACGAGCAGTACTTC.

The chain combines TRBV29-1 with TRBJ2-5; D is perhaps TRBD2 (7 bases). The J call could be wrong; TRBJ2-7 is a better fit for the DNA end. Germline V gene lookup returns CDR1 SQVTM and CDR2 ANQGSEA. The CDR3 has 12 residues. The DNA of the CDR3 is TGCAGCGTTGAGTGGGGGGGCCACGAGCAGTACTTC. Protein sequence: CSVEWGGHEQYF.

Comments on this clone: Other nucleotide sequences from this sample produce the same CDR3. V usage is TRBV18 and J usage is TRBJ1-5, with D perhaps matching TRBD1 (5 bases). The CDR3 covers 14 residues. Germline CDR1 and CDR2: KGHSH and LQKENI. Between the trimmed V and J ends, which lost 4 bases and 1 base, there was a span of 8 bases. CDR3 amino acids: CASSRGGSNQPQHF. In DNA, the CDR3 is TGTGCCAGCTCACGGGGGGGGAGCAATCAGCCCCAGCATTTT.

This chain connects TRBV27 to TRBJ2-1, with 7 nucleotides matching TRBD1. The germline gives CDR1 MNHEY, CDR2 SMNVEV (reference sequence). The CDR3 has 11 residues. V shed 9 bases and J 10 bases; nucleotides not matched to a gene: 6. The CDR3 coding sequence is TGTGCCAGTAGCAGGGGGTACGAGCAGTTCTTC. It is translated as CASSRGYEQFF.

The genes are TRBV28 and TRBJ2-7; 13 bases fit TRBD2. V was pared by 6 bases and J by 9 bases, with 8 bases of the junction left unmatched. CDR1 is MDHEN, CDR2 SYDVKM, per germline. The CDR3 extends over 14 amino acids. The DNA of the CDR3 is TGTGCCAGCAGACCTGGACTAGCGGGAGTGGGGCAGTACTTC. It codes for CASRPGLAGVGQYF.

This clone was seen only a few times. The V and J genes are TRBV15 and TRBJ1-5; TRBD1 matches at 7 bases. From germline, CDR1 is LNHNV and CDR2 YYDKDF (reference sequence). This CDR3 is built from 15 residues. The J segment lost 7 bases and the V segment lost 1 base, leaving 7 bases of the junction unmatched. This chain's CDR3 is CATSRVAGGGQPQHF. The CDR3 coding sequence is TGTGCCACCAGCAGAGTCGCAGGGGGAGGCCAGCCCCAGCATTTT.

This clone turned up a few times. This chain uses TRBV9 with TRBJ2-1; the D is unclear. Germline values: CDR1 SGDLS, CDR2 YYNGEE. V was clipped by 1 base and J by 0 bases, with 11 bases between them. The length of the CDR3 is 16 residues. CDR3 coding DNA: TGTGCCAGCAGCGTAATGGGGTCTAGCTCCTACAATGAGCAGTTCTTC. As protein: CASSVMGSSSYNEQFF.

The V call is TRBV5-1, the J call TRBJ2-1; 9 bases are shared with TRBD1. This CDR3 has 15 amino acids. J gave up 4 bases and V 3 bases, and 5 bases lay outside the gene matches. Germline assignment: CDR1 SGHRS and CDR2 YFSETQ. CDR3 sequence reads: CASSSTGTGYNEQFF. CDR3 nucleotides: TGCGCCAGCAGCTCAACCGGGACAGGGTACAATGAGCAGTTCTTC.

This clone appeared a few times. With a far larger clone one base away, a read error is the likely cause. This sequence joins TRBV6-4 and TRBJ2-4; TRBD2 might be the D (6 bases). The CDR3 extends over 13 amino acids. Germline values: CDR1 MRHNA, CDR2 SNTAGT. V was pared by 3 bases and J by 5 bases, with 8 bases between. In nucleotides, the CDR3 is TGTGCCAGCAGTGAGGCTAGCGAAAACATTCAGTACTTC. It encodes CASSEASENIQYF.

With regard to this clone: Within the sample, other DNA sequences also encode this same CDR3. The chain uses TRBV5-1 and TRBJ1-4, with 8 bases fitting TRBD1. The CDR3 contains 14 residues. Looked up from germline, CDR1 is SGHRS and CDR2 is YFSETQ. J gave up 5 bases and V 0 bases, and 0 bases lay outside the gene matches. The CDR3 sequence: CASSLGQGNEKLFF. As DNA, the CDR3 is TGCGCCAGCAGCTTGGGACAGGGGAATGAAAAACTGTTTTTT.

The chain is built from TRBV28 and TRBJ2-7; 11 positions agree with TRBD2. CDR3 size: 16 residues. Germline loops: CDR1 MDHEN, CDR2 SYDVKM. The ends lost 6 bases at V and 1 base at J; junction bases unmatched: 8. The CDR3 DNA reads TGTGCCAGCAGCCGATCCGGGACTAGCGGTTCCTACGAGCAGTACTTC. Translation gives CASSRSGTSGSYEQYF. Combining the CDR3 with reference TRBV28 and TRBJ2-7 gives the whole variable domain DVKVTQSSRYLVKRTGEKVFLECVQDMDHENMFWYRQDPGLGLRLIYFSYDVKMKEKGDIPEGYSVSREKKERFSLILESASTNQTSMYLCASSRSGTSGSYEQYFGPGTRLTVT.

This rearrangement joins TRBV7-2 to TRBJ2-2; D call uncertain. V lost 2 bases and J lost 6, with 10 bases in between. Per germline, CDR1 SGHTA and CDR2 FQGNSA. The CDR3 runs 14 residues. The CDR3 sequence: CASSLRVGSGELFF. DNA for the CDR3: TGTGCCAGCAGCTTAAGGGTGGGATCCGGGGAGCTGTTTTTT.

This clone was observed a handful of times. The V gene is TRBV28, the J gene TRBJ1-2; D remains unclear. The CDR3 is 11 amino acids. The ends were cut back, 8 bases at V and 8 bases at J, with 12 bases in the middle. The germline gives CDR1 MDHEN, CDR2 SYDVKM. CDR3 region: CASYGGVGYTF. Here the CDR3 DNA reads TGTGCCAGCTATGGTGGTGTGGGCTACACCTTC.

This clone was detected only a few times. V usage is TRBV2 and J usage is TRBJ2-3, with 8 positions matching TRBD2. Germline V gene data show CDR1 as SNHLY and CDR2 as FYNNEI. V shed 1 base, J shed 1 base, and the junction held 4 bases outside the gene matches. This CDR3 region has 16 residues. CDR3 DNA sequence: TGTGCCAGCAGTGAAGGTTTAGCGGGGCGCACAGATACGCAGTATTTT. Protein product: CASSEGLAGRTDTQYF. The whole variable domain, remainder taken from reference TRBV2 and TRBJ2-3, is EPEVTQTPSHQVTQMGQEVILRCVPISNHLYFYWYRQILGQKVEFLVSFYNNEISEKSEIFDDQFSVERPDGSNFTLKIRSTKLEDSAMYFCASSEGLAGRTDTQYFGPGTRLTVL.

About this clone: A much bigger clone sits one base away, suggesting this may be a read error. The chain combines TRBV7-3 with TRBJ2-3; D ambiguous. Germline CDR1 reads SGHTA; CDR2 reads FQGTGA. CDR3 size: 11 residues. Trimming pared 4 bases from V and 3 bases from J, leaving 2 bases between. The CDR3 spells CASSSTDTQYF. DNA of the CDR3: TGTGCCAGCAGCTCAACAGATACGCAGTATTTT.

This clone turned up a few times. The V and J genes are TRBV30 and TRBJ1-6; D unclear. The CDR3 contains 13 residues. V lost 0 bases to trimming and J lost 9 bases, with 9 bases between them. Germline V CDR1 and CDR2: GTSNPN, SVGIG (reference sequence). CDR3 region: CAWSVGFGSPLHF. CDR3 DNA: TGTGCCTGGAGTGTCGGGTTTGGTTCACCCCTCCACTTT.

V gene TRBV18 combines with J gene TRBJ1-5; TRBD1 matches at 9 bases. Trimming removed 2 bases from V and 7 bases from J; junction bases left unmatched: 0. This CDR3 has 13 amino acids. From germline, CDR1 is KGHSH and CDR2 LQKENI. This CDR3 reads CASSPDRGQPQHF. As DNA, the CDR3 is TGTGCCAGCTCACCAGACAGGGGGCAGCCCCAGCATTTT.

J is TRBJ1-3 and V is TRBV15, with 8 bases identical to TRBD1. The CDR3 covers 15 residues. The germline V gene has CDR1 LNHNV and CDR2 YYDKDF (reference sequence). The V segment lost 0 bases and the J segment 4 bases; nucleotides outside the gene matches: 2. As DNA, the CDR3 is TGTGCCACCAGCAGAGATCAGGGGGCCGGAAACACCATATATTTT. Translated, it gives CATSRDQGAGNTIYF.

A few counts support this clone. The chain has TRBV10-1 and TRBJ2-7; 9 positions agree with TRBD1. Germline values: CDR1 WNHNN, CDR2 SYGVQD (reference sequence). CDR3 length: 15 residues. The V segment lost 6 bases and the J segment 6 bases; nucleotides outside the gene matches: 12. The CDR3 DNA sequence: TGCGCCAGCAGATGCCGGGACAGGGAGTTCTGCGAGCAGTACTTC. Residues: CASRCRDREFCEQYF.

This chain links TRBV2 with TRBJ1-2; D remains ambiguous. CDR1 SNHLY and CDR2 FYNNEI come from the germline V gene. V shed 1 base and J shed 7 bases, with 10 bases lying between them. This CDR3 is built from 13 residues. CDR3 loop: CASSEERNPGYTF. The CDR3 DNA follows: TGTGCCAGCAGTGAAGAGCGGAACCCTGGCTACACCTTC.

This clone has a handful of counts. The CDR3 DNA follows: TGTGCCAGCAGCTTAAGGGTACAGGGCAACTATGGCTACACCTTC. As protein: CASSLRVQGNYGYTF. J is TRBJ1-2 and V is TRBV13; D is possibly TRBD1 (6 bases). This CDR3 contains 15 residues. CDR1 PRHDT and CDR2 FYEKMQ come from the germline V gene (reference sequence). V dropped 2 bases and J dropped 2 bases, with 12 bases sitting between them.

Details on this clone: Other DNA sequences in this specimen translate into the identical CDR3. The chain is built from TRBV5-1 and TRBJ2-2; 8 bases are a match to TRBD1. Losses at the gene ends were 3 bases for V and 2 bases for J; bases not matched to a gene: 6. CDR1 SGHRS and CDR2 YFSETQ come from the germline V gene. The length of the CDR3 is 16 residues. The CDR3 loop is CASSSQGARNTGELFF. The CDR3, as DNA: TGCGCCAGCAGCTCGCAGGGGGCGCGTAACACCGGGGAGCTGTTTTTT.